One and the same sample provided the 8 T cell receptor beta chains below, sequenced in a study of blood T cell repertoires in COVID-19. The table came from immunoSEQ multiplex PCR; TCRdb's copy has only in-frame clones and leaves some out. The sample carries more than 150,000 clones, roughly 84% recorded once. The sequenced sample was PBMCs or T cells enriched from blood (not recorded which). The receptors originated from a woman aged 55-70 years who had recovered from COVID-19.

The CDR3 loop is CASSTRDGRSNQPQHF. In nucleotides, the CDR3 is TGTGCCAGCAGTACCCGGGACGGGAGAAGCAATCAGCCCCAGCATTTT. V is TRBV28 and J is TRBJ1-5; D may be TRBD1 (5 bases). This CDR3 comprises 16 residues. V was cut by 5 bases and J by 1 base, with 15 bases left in between. CDR1 is MDHEN and CDR2 is SYDVKM in the germline V gene.

This clone was recorded only once. V gene TRBV27 combines with J gene TRBJ2-3; 9 bases line up with TRBD2. The V gene's germline CDR1 is MNHEY and CDR2 SMNVEV (reference sequence). V was clipped by 4 bases and J by 6 bases; unmatched bases: 11. The CDR3 has 16 residues. The CDR3 DNA sequence: TGTGCCAGCAGTTCCCACATAGCGGGAGCGTCGGATACGCAGTATTTT. Residues: CASSSHIAGASDTQYF.

V is TRBV6-4 and J is TRBJ2-1; 11 bases match TRBD2. V dropped 5 bases and J dropped 6; count of bases not matched to a gene: 6. CDR1 and CDR2 from the germline V gene are MRHNA and SNTAGT. There are 15 residues in the CDR3. CDR3 nucleotides: TGTGCCAGCAGTCCAATAGCGGGAGGGCCCAATGAGCAGTTCTTC. It codes for CASSPIAGGPNEQFF.

This chain links TRBV28 with TRBJ1-2, with TRBD1 matching over 8 bases. The CDR3 is 14 amino acids. Germline V gene lookup returns CDR1 MDHEN and CDR2 SYDVKM. J gave up 7 bases and V 5 bases, and 9 bases lay outside the gene matches. CDR3 loop: CASSLRDRTGGYTF. The CDR3 DNA reads as TGTGCCAGCAGTCTCCGGGACAGGACAGGTGGCTACACCTTC.

The rearrangement uses TRBV5-4 and TRBJ2-7, with 7 bases matching TRBD2. V shed 3 bases, J shed 0 bases, and the junction held 6 bases outside the gene matches. The CDR3 contains 15 residues. From germline, CDR1 is SGHNT and CDR2 YYREEE (reference sequence). The CDR3 spells CASSSGRDRSYEQYF. CDR3 in DNA: TGTGCCAGCAGCTCGGGGAGGGACCGCTCCTACGAGCAGTACTTC. Looking up the rest from reference TRBV5-4 and TRBJ2-7 gives the full variable domain: ETGVTQSPTHLIKTRGQQVTLRCSSQSGHNTVSWYQQALGQGPQFIFQYYREEENGRGNFPPRFSGLQFPNYSSELNVNALELDDSALYLCASSSGRDRSYEQYFGPGTRLTVT.

The chain has TRBV13 and TRBJ1-1; D remains ambiguous. This CDR3 is 13 amino acids long. V was clipped by 11 bases and J by 3 bases, with 16 bases between them. Germline assignment: CDR1 PRHDT and CDR2 FYEKMQ (reference sequence). CDR3 sequence (DNA): TGTGCCCAAACTCGGGTCAGATACACTGAAGCTTTCTTT. This encodes CAQTRVRYTEAFF.

The V call is TRBV5-6, the J call TRBJ1-4; D may be TRBD1 (6 bases). Germline loops: CDR1 SGHDT, CDR2 YYEEEE. V lost 5 bases to trimming and J lost 8 bases, with 13 bases between them. The CDR3 extends over 13 amino acids. CDR3 DNA: TGTGCCAGCAGGGGGGCCAGGATGGAAAAACTGTTTTTT. It yields the protein CASRGARMEKLFF.

This chain connects TRBV27 to TRBJ2-1; a weak D match, TRBD1 (6 bases). Trimming cost V 0 bases and J 2 bases, with 14 bases left between them. Germline-derived CDR1 and CDR2 are MNHEY and SMNVEV (reference sequence). There are 17 residues in the CDR3. Here the CDR3 DNA reads TGTGCCAGCAGTTTATCCTGGACCAAGGGGGCCTACAATGAGCAGTTCTTC. Amino acids: CASSLSWTKGAYNEQFF.